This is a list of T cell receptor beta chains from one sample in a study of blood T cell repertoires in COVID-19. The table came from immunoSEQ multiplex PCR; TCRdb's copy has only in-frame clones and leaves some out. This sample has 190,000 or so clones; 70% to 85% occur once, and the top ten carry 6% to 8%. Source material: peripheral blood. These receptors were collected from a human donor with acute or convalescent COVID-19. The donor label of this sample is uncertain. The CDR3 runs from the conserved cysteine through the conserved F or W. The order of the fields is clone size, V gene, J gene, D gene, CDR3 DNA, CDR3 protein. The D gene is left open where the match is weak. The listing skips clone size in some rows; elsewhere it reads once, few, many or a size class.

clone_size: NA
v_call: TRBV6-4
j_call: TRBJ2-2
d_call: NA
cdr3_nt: TGTGCCAGCAGTGTGGACAGCAGAGGGGAGCTGTTTTTT
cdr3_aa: CASSVDSRGELFF

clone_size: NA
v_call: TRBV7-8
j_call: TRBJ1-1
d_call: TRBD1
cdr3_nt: TGTGCCAGCAGCACAACAGGGGGGCAGACTGAAGCTTTCTTT
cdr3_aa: CASSTTGGQTEAFF

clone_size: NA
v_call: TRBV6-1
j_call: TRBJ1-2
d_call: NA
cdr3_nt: TGTGCCAGCAGTGAATCCTCTCGCTATGGCTACACCTTC
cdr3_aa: CASSESSRYGYTF

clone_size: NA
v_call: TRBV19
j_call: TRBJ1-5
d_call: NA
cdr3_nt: TGTGCCAGTAGTATGGCTAAGTATATAACAGGTCAGCCCCAGCATTTT
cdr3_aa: CASSMAKYITGQPQHF

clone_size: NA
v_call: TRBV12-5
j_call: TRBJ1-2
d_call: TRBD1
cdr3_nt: TGTGCTAGTGGTTTGTCCGGACAGGGCAGAGGCTACACCTTC
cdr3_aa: CASGLSGQGRGYTF

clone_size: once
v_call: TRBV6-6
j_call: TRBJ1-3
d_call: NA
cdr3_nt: TGTGCCAGCGGTACCGGTTTTAACTCTGGAAACACCATATATTTT
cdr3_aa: CASGTGFNSGNTIYF

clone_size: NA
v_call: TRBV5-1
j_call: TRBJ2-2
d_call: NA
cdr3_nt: TGCGCCAGCAGCTTTCAGGGGATGTACACCGGGGAGCTGTTTTTT
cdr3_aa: CASSFQGMYTGELFF

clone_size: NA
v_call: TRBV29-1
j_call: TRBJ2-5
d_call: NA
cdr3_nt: TGCAGCGTCCCCCGCGGGTCGGGGGAGACCCAGTACTTC
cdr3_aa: CSVPRGSGETQYF

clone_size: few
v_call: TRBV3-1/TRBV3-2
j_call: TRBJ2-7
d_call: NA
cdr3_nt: TGTGCCAGCAGCCAAACAGGCTACGAGCAGTACTTC
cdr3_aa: CASSQTGYEQYF

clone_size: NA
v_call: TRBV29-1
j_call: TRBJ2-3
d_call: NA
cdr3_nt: TGCAGCGTCCTTATAATGCGGGGTTTTCGGGCAGATACGCAGTATTTT
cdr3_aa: CSVLIMRGFRADTQYF

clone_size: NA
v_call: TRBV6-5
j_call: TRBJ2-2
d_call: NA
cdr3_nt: TGTGCCAGCAGTTACCGAGCGAACACCGGGGAGCTGTTTTTT
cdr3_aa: CASSYRANTGELFF

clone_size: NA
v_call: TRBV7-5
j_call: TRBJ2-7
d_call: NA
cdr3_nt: TGTGTCAGAAGCACTAAGCGGGCGTCAGCCGTCGAGCAGTACTTC
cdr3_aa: CVRSTKRASAVEQYF

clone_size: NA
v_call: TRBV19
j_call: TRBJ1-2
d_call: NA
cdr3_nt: TGTGCCAGTAGTCTCGAGACAGGAAACTATGGCTACACCTTC
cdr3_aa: CASSLETGNYGYTF

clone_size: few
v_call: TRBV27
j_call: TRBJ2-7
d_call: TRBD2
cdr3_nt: TGTGCCAGCAGTCCCGGGACTAGCGGGAGGAACGAGCAGTACTTC
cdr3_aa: CASSPGTSGRNEQYF

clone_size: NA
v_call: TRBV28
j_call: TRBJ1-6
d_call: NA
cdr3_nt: TGTGCCAGCAGCCCTTACAGGGCCCTCTTTCACTTT
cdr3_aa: CASSPYRALFHF

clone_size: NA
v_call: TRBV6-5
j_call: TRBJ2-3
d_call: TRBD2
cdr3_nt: TGTGCCAGCAGTAAGCCGACTAGCGCAGATACGCAGTATTTT
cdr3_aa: CASSKPTSADTQYF

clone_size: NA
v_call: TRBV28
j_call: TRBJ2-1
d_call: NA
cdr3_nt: TGTGCCAGCGGGTCCCCCCGTGTTAGGCCGTTTCGGGGCAATGAGCAGTTCTTC
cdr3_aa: CASGSPRVRPFRGNEQFF

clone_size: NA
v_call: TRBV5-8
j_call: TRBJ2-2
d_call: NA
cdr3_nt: TGTGCCAGCAGCCGCCGGGGCACCGGGGAGCTGTTTTTT
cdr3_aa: CASSRRGTGELFF

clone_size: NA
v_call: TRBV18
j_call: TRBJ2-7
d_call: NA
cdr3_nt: TGTGCCAGCTCACCACCGGAGAGGAGGAACGAGCAGTACTTC
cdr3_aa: CASSPPERRNEQYF

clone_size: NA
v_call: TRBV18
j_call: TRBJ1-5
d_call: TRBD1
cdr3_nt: TGTGCCAGCTCAGGACAGGCCGATCAGCCCCAGCATTTT
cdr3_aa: CASSGQADQPQHF

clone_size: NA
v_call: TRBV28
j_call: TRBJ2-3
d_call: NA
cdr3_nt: TGTGCCAGCAGTTTTGGACAGATAAGCACAGATACGCAGTATTTT
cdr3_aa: CASSFGQISTDTQYF

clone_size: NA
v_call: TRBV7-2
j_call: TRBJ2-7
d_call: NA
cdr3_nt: TGTGCCAGCAGCTTGCCCCCAGATTACGAGCAGTACTTC
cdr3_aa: CASSLPPDYEQYF

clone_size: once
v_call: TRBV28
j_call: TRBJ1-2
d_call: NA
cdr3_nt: TGTGCCAGCAGTCCTACTCTTTATGGCTACACCTTC
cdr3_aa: CASSPTLYGYTF

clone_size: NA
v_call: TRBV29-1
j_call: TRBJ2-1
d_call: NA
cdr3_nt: TGCAGCGCAAAAGGGACACCTAATTCCTACAATGAGCAGTTCTTC
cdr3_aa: CSAKGTPNSYNEQFF

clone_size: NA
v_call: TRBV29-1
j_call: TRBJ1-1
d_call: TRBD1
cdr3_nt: TGCAGCGCCGACAGGGGAATGAACACTGAAGCTTTCTTT
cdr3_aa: CSADRGMNTEAFF

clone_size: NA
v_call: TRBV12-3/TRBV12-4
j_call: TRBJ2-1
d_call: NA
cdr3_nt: TGTGCCAGCTCCTGGGGGGAAAGCAATGAGCAGTTCTTC
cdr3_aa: CASSWGESNEQFF

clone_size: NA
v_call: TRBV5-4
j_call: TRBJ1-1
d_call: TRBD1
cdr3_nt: TGTGCCAGCAGCACCGGACAGGTGAACACTGAAGCTTTCTTT
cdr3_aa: CASSTGQVNTEAFF

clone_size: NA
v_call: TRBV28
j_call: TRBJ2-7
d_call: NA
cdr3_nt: TGTGCCAGCAGTAACTTAGGACAGCCTAATTACGAGCAGTACTTC
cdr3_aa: CASSNLGQPNYEQYF

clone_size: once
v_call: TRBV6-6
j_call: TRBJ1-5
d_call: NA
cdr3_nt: TGTGCCAGCAGTCCGCAGGGTGGGAGCAATCAGCCCCAGCATTTT
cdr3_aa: CASSPQGGSNQPQHF

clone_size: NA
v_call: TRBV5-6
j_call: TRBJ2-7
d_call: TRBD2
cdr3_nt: TGTGCCAGCAGCTTGGAAGGCGGGAGCATCTACGAGCAGTACTTC
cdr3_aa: CASSLEGGSIYEQYF

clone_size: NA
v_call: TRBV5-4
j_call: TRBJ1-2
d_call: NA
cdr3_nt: TGTGCCAGCAGCTTGGGCTCTGAGGACTATGGCTACACCTTC
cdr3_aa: CASSLGSEDYGYTF

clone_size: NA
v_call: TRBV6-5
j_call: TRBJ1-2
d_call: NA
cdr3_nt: TGTGCCACCAAGCGGCAGACGAACTATGGCTACACCTTC
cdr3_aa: CATKRQTNYGYTF

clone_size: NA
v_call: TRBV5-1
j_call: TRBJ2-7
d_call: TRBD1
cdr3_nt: TGCGCCAGCAGCTATGGACAGGGGGTGGGTAGACCCTACGAGCAGTACTTC
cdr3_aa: CASSYGQGVGRPYEQYF

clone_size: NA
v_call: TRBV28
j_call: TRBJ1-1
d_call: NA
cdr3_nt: TGTGCCAGCAGTTTAATACGTCGGGTGAACACTGAAGCTTTCTTT
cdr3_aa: CASSLIRRVNTEAFF

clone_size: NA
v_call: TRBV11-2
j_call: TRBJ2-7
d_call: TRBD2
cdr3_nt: TGTGCCAGCAGCTTAGTCCCGGGACTAGCGGGATACGAGCAGTACTTC
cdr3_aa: CASSLVPGLAGYEQYF

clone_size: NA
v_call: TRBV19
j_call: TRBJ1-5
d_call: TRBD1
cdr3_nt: TGTGCCAGTAGGAACGACAGGGCCCATCAGCCCCAGCATTTT
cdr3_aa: CASRNDRAHQPQHF